This entry lists 21 T cell receptor beta chains sequenced from one sample in a study of T-cell reconstitution after alpha-beta-depleted transplantation in children. Researchers prepared the TCRbeta library using unique molecular identifiers, the study reports. TCRdb re-analysed the PCR reads in MiXCR, keeping a single row per CDR3 protein. The sample records a few hundred thousand distinct CDR3 sequences, roughly 30% being singletons. The material sequenced was PBMCs, taken before TCRalphabeta/CD19-depleted stem cell transplant. These receptors were collected from a boy under two years old with Wiskott-Aldrich syndrome, due to receive a stem cell transplant.

The V call is TRBV10-3, the J call TRBJ2-1; the match to TRBD2 covers 9 bases. Losses at the gene ends were 7 bases for V and 10 bases for J; bases not matched to a gene: 14. This CDR3 comprises 15 residues. Germline CDR1 ENHRY, CDR2 SYGVKD. The CDR3 DNA sequence: TGTGCCATCAAGTTAGCGGGAGCAGAAGGAGGCGAGCAGTTCTTC. This codes for CAIKLAGAEGGEQFF.

Only a few counts were recorded for this clonotype. The CDR3 is CASSLEGPPGRSLMSEFF. DNA of the CDR3: TGTGCCAGCAGCTTGGAGGGGCCCCCGGGACGGAGCTTAATGAGCGAGTTCTTC. The V gene is TRBV7-7, the J gene TRBJ2-1; D may be TRBD2 (6 bases). Germline assignment: CDR1 SSHAT and CDR2 FNYEAQ (reference sequence). The CDR3 is 18 amino acids. V was trimmed by 3 bases and J by 14 bases, leaving 32 bases between them.

The CDR3 protein is CASSIRGADGYTF. The CDR3, as DNA: TGTGCCAGTAGTATTCGAGGGGCGGACGGCTACACCTTC. The chain combines TRBV19 with TRBJ1-2; a weak D match, TRBD1 (5 bases). V gave up 3 bases and J gave up 8 bases, with 13 bases separating them. This CDR3 has 13 amino acids. The germline V gene encodes CDR1 LNHDA and CDR2 SQIVND (reference sequence).

The chain is built from TRBV5-1 and TRBJ2-2; 9 bases line up with TRBD1. The CDR3 contains 15 residues. The ends lost 3 bases at V and 6 bases at J; junction bases unmatched: 6. CDR1 SGHRS and CDR2 YFSETQ come from the germline V gene. CDR3: CASSSGQGPSGELFF. The CDR3 bases are TGCGCCAGCAGCTCGGGACAGGGACCCTCCGGGGAGCTGTTTTTT.

The V gene is TRBV10-3, the J gene TRBJ2-1; maybe TRBD2 (5 bases). V was trimmed by 0 bases and J by 9 bases, leaving 9 bases between them. The CDR3 spans 13 residues. CDR1 and CDR2 from the germline V gene are ENHRY and SYGVKD. CDR3 protein: CAISESMSGEQFF. CDR3 DNA: TGTGCCATCAGTGAGTCGATGAGCGGTGAGCAGTTCTTC.

This clonotype has a handful of counts. V and J are TRBV7-9 and TRBJ1-3; D might be TRBD1 (6 bases). The CDR3 extends over 16 amino acids. Germline V gene sequence: CDR1 SEHNR, CDR2 FQNEAQ (reference sequence). Trimming pared 5 bases from V and 0 bases from J, leaving 14 bases between. The CDR3 spells CASSVTGPSSGNTIYF. CDR3 in DNA: TGTGCCAGCAGCGTGACAGGTCCCTCCTCTGGAAACACCATATATTTT.

The genes are TRBV5-1 and TRBJ2-7; TRBD1 might be the D (6 bases). CDR3 length equals 13 residues. Looked up from germline, CDR1 is SGHRS and CDR2 is YFSETQ. V lost 4 bases to trimming and J lost 5 bases, with 13 bases between them. CDR3 bases: TGCGCCAGCAGCCCCGACAGGCTCGACGAGCAGTACTTC. Protein: CASSPDRLDEQYF.

V is TRBV6-2 or TRBV6-3 and J is TRBJ2-1; the D is unclear. V was trimmed by 6 bases and J by 5 bases, leaving 17 bases between them. The CDR3 has 15 residues. Germline loops: CDR1 MNHEY, CDR2 SVGEGT. The CDR3 nucleotides are TGTGCCAGCAGCCTACGCCCAGGCCCTGACAATGAGCAGTTCTTC. As protein: CASSLRPGPDNEQFF.

V gene TRBV13 combines with J gene TRBJ2-2; D may be TRBD1 (5 bases). Germline V gives CDR1 PRHDT, CDR2 FYEKMQ (reference sequence). The CDR3 has 17 residues. V was shortened by 0 bases and J by 1 base, with 12 bases between the two germline ends. The CDR3 reads CASSLGFSGQNTGELFF. In DNA form, the CDR3 reads TGTGCCAGCAGCTTAGGTTTCTCAGGACAGAACACCGGGGAGCTGTTTTTT.

V and J are TRBV5-1 and TRBJ2-2; D may be TRBD2 (6 bases). Germline V gene data show CDR1 as SGHRS and CDR2 as YFSETQ. The CDR3 contains 15 residues. The V gene lost 7 bases and the J gene lost 4 bases, with 17 bases spanning the gap. The CDR3 reads CASEPGAIITGELFF. CDR3 nucleotide sequence: TGCGCCAGCGAACCGGGAGCAATAATCACCGGGGAGCTGTTTTTT.

This clonotype turned up a few times. J is TRBJ2-5 and V is TRBV4-1; possible D gene TRBD2, 5 bases. The CDR3 loop spans 13 amino acids. Trimming took off 4 bases at V and 5 bases at J, with 11 bases between the two ends. CDR1 is MGHRA and CDR2 is YSYEKL in the germline V gene. As DNA, the CDR3 is TGCGCCAGCAGCCTACTAGTTCTGGAGACCCAGTACTTC. Its protein is CASSLLVLETQYF.

Comment on this clonotype: This may arise from a read error, as a much more abundant clone is one base away. V gene TRBV6-1 combines with J gene TRBJ2-1; a weak D match, TRBD1 (6 bases). The CDR3 covers 13 residues. The V gene's germline CDR1 is MNHNS and CDR2 SASEGT. Trimming took off 5 bases at V and 2 bases at J, with 7 bases between the two ends. Here the CDR3 reads CASSRTAYNEQFF. The CDR3 coding sequence is TGTGCCAGCAGTAGGACAGCCTACAATGAGCAGTTCTTC.

This clonotype has just a few counts. This chain uses TRBV4-2 with TRBJ1-2, with D maybe TRBD1 (6 bases). The CDR3 spans 17 residues. The germline gives CDR1 LGHNA, CDR2 YNFKEQ. The ends were cut back, 0 bases at V and 1 base at J, with 15 bases in the middle. The CDR3 sequence is CASSQDQAGDLNYGYTF. The CDR3 nucleotides read TGTGCCAGCAGCCAAGATCAGGCAGGGGACCTTAACTATGGCTACACCTTC.

The V and J genes are TRBV6-5 and TRBJ2-5, with a weak D call TRBD2 (5 bases). Per germline, CDR1 MNHEY and CDR2 SVGAGI. The V gene lost 5 bases and the J gene lost 5 bases, with 9 bases spanning the gap. The CDR3 is made up of 12 amino acids. The CDR3 region is CASSASSETQYF. CDR3 DNA sequence: TGTGCCAGCAGTGCTAGCAGCGAGACCCAGTACTTC.

The chain uses TRBV28 and TRBJ2-4, with TRBD2 identical over 7 bases. Per germline, CDR1 MDHEN and CDR2 SYDVKM. Losses at the gene ends were 5 bases for V and 0 bases for J; bases not matched to a gene: 13. The CDR3 has 18 residues. Here the CDR3 reads CASSPSGLLAVAKNIQYF. In DNA, the CDR3 is TGTGCCAGCAGTCCCTCTGGTCTGCTAGCGGTAGCCAAAAACATTCAGTACTTC.

The gene calls are TRBV12-3 or TRBV12-4 and TRBJ1-1; TRBD1 is a possible D gene (5 bases). This CDR3 spans 14 amino acids. Trimming took off 7 bases at V and 1 base at J, with 13 bases between the two ends. CDR3 protein: CASKLAGTNTEAFF. The CDR3 region has the DNA TGTGCCAGCAAACTAGCAGGGACGAACACTGAAGCTTTCTTT.

This clonotype showed up just a few times. This rearrangement joins TRBV6-1 to TRBJ2-5, with 7 bases that match TRBD2. The V and J ends lost 8 bases and 0 bases, in that order; junction bases with no gene match: 6. This CDR3 has 14 residues. Per germline, CDR1 MNHNS and CDR2 SASEGT. The CDR3 DNA reads TGTGCCAGCGGTGGGAGGGCCTACCAAGAGACCCAGTACTTC. Protein sequence: CASGGRAYQETQYF.

This clonotype was seen a few times. The rearrangement links TRBV7-9 to TRBJ1-1; 7 nucleotides agree with TRBD1. V lost 5 bases to trimming and J lost 4 bases; unmatched junction nucleotides: 10. CDR3 size: 15 residues. Looked up from germline, CDR1 is SEHNR and CDR2 is FQNEAQ (reference sequence). The CDR3 sequence: CASSPSTGRSTEAFF. Here the CDR3 DNA reads TGTGCCAGCAGCCCCTCGACAGGGCGTAGCACTGAAGCTTTCTTT.

This clonotype was counted between two and nine times. The CDR3 region has the DNA TGTGCCAGCAGCTTGACCCTCTGGACTAGCGGGAGGGTGAACACCGGGGAGCTGTTTTTT. Translated: CASSLTLWTSGRVNTGELFF. The genes are TRBV7-6 and TRBJ2-2; 15 positions agree with TRBD2. The CDR3 sequence is 20 residues long. The germline gives CDR1 SGHVS, CDR2 FNYEAQ. J was trimmed by 1 base and V by 3 bases; bases with no gene match: 9.

This clonotype occurred a few times. The chain joins TRBV9 to TRBJ2-1, with 7 bases matching TRBD2. The germline V gene has CDR1 SGDLS and CDR2 YYNGEE. CDR3 length equals 15 residues. V lost 0 bases and J lost 5; bases outside the gene matches: 5. The CDR3 DNA reads as TGTGCCAGCAGCGTAGGCCCTAGCGGCAACAATGAGCAGTTCTTC. Its translation: CASSVGPSGNNEQFF.

This clonotype was counted a few times. A junction boundary mismatches the germline segment, possibly from a read error. The chain recombines TRBV5-1 with TRBJ2-7; tentative D call: TRBD2 (5 bases). This CDR3 comprises 13 residues. Germline V gives CDR1 SGHRS, CDR2 YFSETQ. This CDR3 is CASSLGLPYEQYF. CDR3 coding DNA: TGTGCCAGCAGTCTAGGACTCCCCTACGAGCAGTACTTC.